These 15 T cell receptor beta chains were all obtained from the same sample, sequenced in a study of T cell repertoires in cytomegalovirus infection. These receptors have no identified antigens. In TCRdb, the reads were re-called with MiXCR into one record per CDR3 protein. Of 310,000 or so distinct CDR3 sequences in the sample, about 25% were seen once. The sequencing here drew on cultured PBMCs, taken from culture after CMV antigen stimulation. The receptor set was obtained from a human donor in good health (CMV status not recorded). Some clones in this sample may be carry-over from other donors' samples.

This chain connects TRBV24-1 to TRBJ2-2; the D is unclear. V dropped 6 bases and J dropped 2 bases, with 9 bases sitting between them. The CDR3 length is 14 residues. Germline assignment: CDR1 KGHDR and CDR2 SFDVKD. The CDR3 is CATSHATNTGELFF. CDR3 DNA: TGTGCCACCAGTCATGCTACTAACACCGGGGAGCTGTTTTTT.

This clonotype was picked up a small number of times. The chain recombines TRBV7-7 with TRBJ2-7, with D perhaps matching TRBD2 (5 bases). The length of the CDR3 is 14 residues. Germline V gives CDR1 SSHAT, CDR2 FNYEAQ (reference sequence). V lost 5 bases to trimming and J lost 3 bases, with 14 bases between them. The CDR3 DNA reads as TGTGCCAGCAGCCCGGCGGGCGGCCTCTACGAGCAGTACTTC. It translates to CASSPAGGLYEQYF.

This chain links TRBV20-1 with TRBJ1-1, with D perhaps matching TRBD1 (5 bases). Germline CDR1 DFQATT, CDR2 SNEGSKA (reference sequence). V lost 1 base, J lost 8 bases, and 8 bases lay in between. This CDR3 has 11 amino acids. CDR3 sequence: CSARGGREAFF. In DNA, the CDR3 is TGCAGTGCTAGAGGGGGACGAGAAGCTTTCTTT.

Only one count was recorded for this clonotype. V is TRBV27 and J is TRBJ1-5; TRBD1 is a possible D gene (6 bases). Germline V gene lookup returns CDR1 MNHEY and CDR2 SMNVEV (reference sequence). Trimming shortened V by 3 bases and J by 5 bases, and 17 bases separated the two germline ends. CDR3 length: 16 residues. This chain's CDR3 is CASSFSGGGLDQPQHF. In DNA form, the CDR3 reads TGTGCCAGCAGTTTTTCGGGGGGCGGTCTAGATCAGCCCCAGCATTTT.

This clonotype has only a few counts. V gene TRBV20-1 combines with J gene TRBJ2-7; unclear D gene. The CDR3 contains 11 residues. The V gene's germline CDR1 is DFQATT and CDR2 SNEGSKA (reference sequence). V lost 3 bases and J 6 bases, leaving 9 bases between the germline ends. The CDR3 is CSASPGGEQYF. As DNA, the CDR3 is TGCAGTGCTAGTCCCGGTGGCGAGCAGTACTTC.

This clonotype was seen repeatedly, ten times or more. The chain carries TRBV4-3 and TRBJ2-5, with 7 bases lining up with TRBD2. Germline-derived CDR1 and CDR2 are LGHNA and YSLEER. The V segment lost 0 bases and the J segment 0 bases; nucleotides outside the gene matches: 7. The CDR3 totals 17 residues. The CDR3 loop is CASSQEFGRPYQETQYF. The CDR3 DNA sequence: TGCGCCAGCAGCCAAGAATTCGGGAGGCCCTACCAAGAGACCCAGTACTTC.

The chain links TRBV12-3 or TRBV12-4 to TRBJ1-1; D is uncertain. This CDR3 comprises 18 residues. V lost 0 bases to trimming and J lost 1 base, with 18 bases between them. The CDR3, as DNA: TGTGCCAGCAGTTTAGCGCTTAGCGCGTTGGCAGGGAACACTGAAGCTTTCTTT. Translated, it gives CASSLALSALAGNTEAFF.

The chain recombines TRBV27 with TRBJ1-1; tentatively, D is TRBD1 (6 bases). V was cut by 2 bases and J by 2 bases, with 12 bases left in between. This CDR3 region has 15 residues. Germline CDR1 and CDR2: MNHEY and SMNVEV (reference sequence). CDR3 loop: CASSLQGRANTEAFF. Here the CDR3 DNA reads TGTGCCAGCAGTTTACAGGGGCGGGCTAACACTGAAGCTTTCTTT.

The chain combines TRBV6-2 or TRBV6-3 with TRBJ2-2; D is perhaps TRBD2 (6 bases). Trimming cost V 2 bases and J 3 bases, with 13 bases left between them. From germline, CDR1 is MNHEY and CDR2 SVGEGT. This CDR3 region has 16 residues. CDR3 DNA sequence: TGTGCCAGCAGTTACGGGAGTGGGAGGCACACCGGGGAGCTGTTTTTT. This encodes CASSYGSGRHTGELFF.

A word on this clonotype: Possible read error: a much larger clone is one base away. The CDR3 is CASSDSNSGSTDTQYF. The CDR3 coding sequence is TGTGCCAGCAGTGACTCGAATAGCGGGAGCACAGATACGCAGTATTTT. V gene TRBV6-4 combines with J gene TRBJ2-3; 7 bases line up with TRBD2. The CDR3 is 16 amino acids. With 0 bases clipped from V and 0 bases from J, the junction kept 3 bases outside the gene matches. CDR1 MRHNA and CDR2 SNTAGT come from the germline V gene.

The chain links TRBV7-2 to TRBJ2-1, with TRBD2 matching 7 bases. Unmatched junction bases numbered 9, after V lost 6 bases and J lost 1 base. The germline gives CDR1 SGHTA, CDR2 FQGNSA. The CDR3 is 16 amino acids. The CDR3 DNA reads TGTGCCAGCAGTTCGCCTAGCGGTTTATCCTACAATGAGCAGTTCTTC. Amino acids: CASSSPSGLSYNEQFF.

This clonotype was detected only a few times. This chain links TRBV6-2 or TRBV6-3 with TRBJ1-2; D call uncertain. Germline-derived CDR1 and CDR2 are MNHEY and SVGEGT. Trimming removed 5 bases at V and 7 bases at J, with 11 bases between. The CDR3 is 12 amino acids. CDR3: CASSPRRLGYTF. CDR3 bases: TGTGCCAGCAGTCCCCGAAGGCTTGGCTACACCTTC.

The chain couples TRBV5-3 to TRBJ2-3; D is perhaps TRBD2 (6 bases). Being an ORF, TRBV5-3 has a function that is uncertain. Trimming stripped 8 bases from V and 2 bases from J, with 18 bases between. The CDR3 spans 15 residues. The CDR3 DNA reads TGTGCCAGCAGCCCCGAGGCGGGGAACACAGATACGCAGTATTTT. This sequence encodes CASSPEAGNTDTQYF.

V and J are TRBV20-1 and TRBJ2-1; the D is unclear. Germline V gene data show CDR1 as DFQATT and CDR2 as SNEGSKA (reference sequence). Trimming left V 3 bases short and J 7 bases short, with 10 bases between. The CDR3 totals 12 residues. The CDR3 region has the DNA TGCAGTGCTAGCACAGATCGGAATGAGCAGTTCTTC. Translating it yields CSASTDRNEQFF.

The rearrangement joins TRBV6-6 to TRBJ2-3; 8 nucleotides agree with TRBD1. This CDR3 region has 16 residues. The germline V gene encodes CDR1 MNHNY and CDR2 SVGAGI (reference sequence). The trim removed 6 bases at V and 6 bases at J, leaving 14 bases unmatched. Here the CDR3 DNA reads TGTGCCAGCAGGCCTGAGACAGGGGCGAATGAGGATACGCAGTATTTT. Its translation is CASRPETGANEDTQYF.